The 13 T cell receptor delta chains in this list originate from one sample, sequenced in a study of gamma-delta T cells after stem cell transplantation (TCRdb year 2016). Receptor libraries were prepared by RT-PCR. Sequencing was performed on an Illumina MiSeq. TCRdb reanalyzed the public reads with the CATT caller, and identical DNA sequences were merged afterwards. The sample includes roughly 3,100 delta-chain clones, with 16% observed a single time. The ten largest clones add up to 11% to 15% of the sample. Sequencing was done on a sample of gamma-delta T cells. Every receptor here comes from a human donor. It is not recorded whose cells these are; they may come from a transplant donor.

This clone is large (0.1 to 1%) within its sample. The sample holds other DNA sequences that translate to the same CDR3. This sequence joins TRDV2 and TRDJ1; 9 positions match TRDD3. This CDR3 comprises 17 residues. The V and J ends lost 3 bases and 1 base, in that order; junction bases with no gene match: 11. The germline V gene encodes CDR1 GEAIGNYY and CDR2 EKD. The chain's CDR3 is CACDPLLGDASTDKLIF. The CDR3 DNA follows: TGTGCCTGTGACCCCTTACTGGGGGACGCGTCCACCGATAAACTCATCTTT.

In this sample, this clone turned up a few times. A read error is possible here, since a much larger clone lies one base away. At the DNA level, this CDR3 is encoded by other sequences in the same sample as well. This chain's CDR3 is CACDTLLGDTRETDKLIF. The CDR3 DNA sequence: TGTGCCTGTGACACTTTACTGGGAGATACGCGAGAAACCGATAAACTCATCTTT. The V call is TRDV2, the J call TRDJ1, with D maybe TRDD3 (6 bases). This CDR3 spans 18 amino acids. Germline assignment: CDR1 GEAIGNYY and CDR2 EKD. The germline V and J ends were trimmed by 1 base and 2 bases, with 22 bases remaining between them.

V is TRDV2 and J is TRDJ1; 12 bases line up with TRDD3. This CDR3 region has 18 residues. Per the germline V gene, CDR1 is GEAIGNYY and CDR2 is EKD. With V trimmed by 3 bases and J by 0 bases, 10 bases remained unmatched. CDR3 amino acids: CACDPVLGDTAYTDKLIF. The CDR3 nucleotides are TGTGCCTGTGACCCAGTACTGGGGGATACCGCGTACACCGATAAACTCATCTTT.

This clone has just a few counts. This probably arose from a read error, given a far larger clone one base away. The CDR3 DNA is TGTGCCTGTGACACAGTCCAACTGGGGAATACGTCTCTTTACACCGATAAACTCATCTTT. It encodes CACDTVQLGNTSLYTDKLIF. The gene calls are TRDV2 and TRDJ1; TRDD3 agrees at 7 bases. The CDR3 runs to 20 residues. J was trimmed by 0 bases and V by 1 base; bases with no gene match: 19. Germline-derived CDR1 and CDR2 are GEAIGNYY and EKD.

By frequency in the sample, this clone is medium-sized (0.01 to 0.1%). Other DNA sequences from this sample encode an identical CDR3 as well. V and J are TRDV2 and TRDJ1; 8 nucleotides agree with TRDD3. Germline-derived CDR1 and CDR2 are GEAIGNYY and EKD. The CDR3 runs 20 residues. The V and J ends lost 0 bases and 0 bases, in that order; junction bases with no gene match: 17. CDR3 coding DNA: TGTGCCTGTGACACCGTCGGTGTTGGGGGATCGACTTCTTACACCGATAAACTCATCTTT. Protein product: CACDTVGVGGSTSYTDKLIF.

This clone is large by share. The identical CDR3 is also encoded by other nucleotide sequences in the sample. This sequence joins TRDV2 and TRDJ1; 7 bases match TRDD3. The CDR3 is 21 residues long. The germline V gene has CDR1 GEAIGNYY and CDR2 EKD. Trimming cost V 0 bases and J 5 bases; bases outside gene matches: 26. CDR3 amino acids: CACDTVSTPTNWGTLRDKLIF. CDR3 DNA sequence: TGTGCCTGTGACACCGTGTCGACTCCGACGAATTGGGGGACACTCAGGGATAAACTCATCTTT.

The chain is built from TRDV2 and TRDJ1; 11 nucleotides match TRDD3. The CDR3 consists of 18 residues. With 0 bases clipped from V and 2 bases from J, the junction kept 10 bases outside the gene matches. Per the germline V gene, CDR1 is GEAIGNYY and CDR2 is EKD. The CDR3 coding sequence is TGTGCCTGTGACACCGTTAGGCTGGGGGATACCGGTACCGATAAACTCATCTTT. Its translation: CACDTVRLGDTGTDKLIF.

About this clone: One base away lies a much larger clone, so this may be a sequencing read error. The chain uses TRDV2 and TRDJ1; 11 nucleotides line up with TRDD3. The CDR3 runs 20 residues. Per the germline V gene, CDR1 is GEAIGNYY and CDR2 is EKD. In DNA form, the CDR3 reads TGTGCCTGTGACTCAATACGATCCGCTCTGGGGGATACAGGCACCGATACACTCATCTTT. It encodes CACDSIRSALGDTGTDTLIF.

This clone has a handful of counts. This rearrangement joins TRDV2 to TRDJ1, with 12 bases that match TRDD3. The germline CDR1 and CDR2 sequences are GEAIGNYY and EKD. V lost 1 base to trimming and J lost 1 base; unmatched junction nucleotides: 12. The CDR3 length is 19 residues. CDR3 residues: CACDTLTGGYRMSTDKLIF. The CDR3 DNA is TGTGCCTGTGACACTTTAACTGGGGGATACAGGATGTCCACCGATAAACTCATCTTT.

In the case of this clone: A far larger clone lies a single base away; this is likely a read error. The chain has TRDV2 and TRDJ1; TRDD3 aligns across 13 bases. V lost 3 bases and J lost 9; bases outside the gene matches: 9. CDR1 GEAIGNYY and CDR2 EKD come from the germline V gene. CDR3 size: 15 residues. The CDR3 bases are TGTGCCTGTGACGCCCTTACTGGGGGATACGCGGAACTCATCTTT. Amino acids: CACDALTGGYAELIF.

For this clone: This clone may be a read error of a much larger clone one base away. This rearrangement joins TRDV2 to TRDJ3; 12 bases line up with TRDD3. CDR1 and CDR2 (germline): GEAIGNYY, EKD. The CDR3 has 20 amino acids. V was pared by 0 bases and J by 1 base, with 6 bases of the junction left unmatched. The DNA of the CDR3 is TGTGCCTGTGACACCGTACTGGGGGATACTTGTTCCTGGGACACCCGACAGATGTTTTTC. It is translated as CACDTVLGDTCSWDTRQMFF.

As for this clone: This likely reflects a read error, since a far larger clone is one base away. V gene TRDV2 combines with J gene TRDJ3; 13 bases map to TRDD3. Germline loops: CDR1 GEAIGNYY, CDR2 EKD. This CDR3 has 20 amino acids. The CDR3, as DNA: TGTGCCTGTGACACCGTACTGGGGGATACGGTTTCCTGGGACACCCGACGGATGTTTTTC. Protein product: CACDTVLGDTVSWDTRRMFF.

This clone has just a few counts. V and J are TRDV2 and TRDJ1; 8 bases are shared with TRDD3. V lost 0 bases to trimming and J lost 1 base; unmatched junction nucleotides: 12. The germline V gene has CDR1 GEAIGNYY and CDR2 EKD. This CDR3 comprises 18 residues. As DNA, the CDR3 is TGTGCCTGTGACACCTTATTGCCTGGGGGAGGATTCACCGATAAACTCATCTTT. Translating it yields CACDTLLPGGGFTDKLIF.